This entry describes one T cell receptor (beta chain). Its antigen is unknown. The data stem from a study of cytomegalovirus exposure and HLA in healthy donors. The PCR had 60 Vbeta and 13 Jbeta primers. The protocol was immunoSEQ multiplex PCR, while the TCRdb copy is restricted to in-frame clones and leaves out a portion. The table shows about 80,000 clones, with around 60% occurring only once. Germline-derived CDR1 and CDR2 are SEHNR and FQNEAQ (reference sequence). The CDR3 extends over 16 amino acids. J gave up 8 bases and V 0 bases, and 2 bases lay outside the gene matches. Findings of the study overall: A prior analysis recorded that most TCR beta V segments were productive about 90% or about 30% of the time.

The rearrangement links TRBV7-9 to TRBJ2-1, with 15 bases fitting TRBD2. This sequence originates from a male donor in good health and CMV-seropositive. The specimen sequenced was PBMCs. The CDR3 loop is CASSLAGLAGGDEQFF. As DNA, the CDR3 is TGTGCCAGCAGCTTAGCCGGACTAGCGGGGGGGGATGAGCAGTTCTTC.